A single T cell receptor beta chain is shown here with its context. Its antigen is not known. The data were taken from a study of cytomegalovirus exposure and HLA in healthy donors. Findings and limits, study-wide: Later analysis identified 17,000 or so TCR beta sequences associated with HLA alleles, using a false discovery rate threshold of 0.05. There were some public TCRs occurring in many donors, but most TCR sequences were rare. V segments that were indistinguishable, TRBV6-2 and TRBV6-3 among them, were omitted from analysis.

CDR3 size: 17 residues. The V segment lost 5 bases and the J segment 7 bases; nucleotides outside the gene matches: 14. Germline V lookup: CDR1 MGHDK, CDR2 SYGVNS. PCR used 60 Vbeta primers and 13 Jbeta primers. Clones were read by immunoSEQ multiplex PCR, and TCRdb kept only the in-frame ones, dropping some. The table shows approximately 110,000 clones, with 75% to 90% occurring only once. This chain joins TRBV25-1 and TRBJ1-4; 9 nucleotides align to TRBD1. Sequencing used PBMCs. This TCR derives from a man aged 50 to 60 in good health and CMV-seronegative. CDR3 amino acids: CASSWGTGLRSGEKLFF. Here the CDR3 DNA reads TGTGCCAGCAGTTGGGGGACAGGGCTTCGGAGTGGTGAAAAACTGTTTTTT.